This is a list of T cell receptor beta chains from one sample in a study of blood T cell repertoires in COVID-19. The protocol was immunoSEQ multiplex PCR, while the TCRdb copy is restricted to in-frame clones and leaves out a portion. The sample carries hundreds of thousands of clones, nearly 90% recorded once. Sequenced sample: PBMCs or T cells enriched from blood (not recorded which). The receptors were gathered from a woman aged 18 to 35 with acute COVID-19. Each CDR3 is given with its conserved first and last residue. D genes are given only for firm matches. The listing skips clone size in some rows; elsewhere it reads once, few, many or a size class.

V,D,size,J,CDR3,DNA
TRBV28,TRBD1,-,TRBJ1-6,CASDRVNSPLHF,TGTGCCAGCGACAGGGTTAATTCACCCCTCCACTTT
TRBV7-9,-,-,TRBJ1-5,CASSTDGHQPQHF,TGTGCCAGCAGCACCGATGGGCATCAGCCCCAGCATTTT
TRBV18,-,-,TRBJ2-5,CASSPMGGQETQYF,TGTGCCAGCTCACCAATGGGAGGCCAAGAGACCCAGTACTTC
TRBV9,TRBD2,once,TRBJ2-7,CASSVTSGGLTYEQYF,TGTGCCAGCAGCGTAACTAGCGGAGGTTTAACCTACGAGCAGTACTTC
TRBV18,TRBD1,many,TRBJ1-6,CASSQGQNNSPLHF,TGTGCCAGCTCCCAGGGACAGAATAATTCACCCCTCCACTTT
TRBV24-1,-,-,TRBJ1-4,CATSDSLNEKLFF,TGTGCCACCAGTGATTCCCTGAATGAAAAACTGTTTTTT
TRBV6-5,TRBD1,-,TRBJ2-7,CASTPPGDRAGEQYF,TGTGCCAGCACCCCCCCCGGGGACAGGGCGGGCGAGCAGTACTTC
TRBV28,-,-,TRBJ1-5,CASSLWGGGGGSGWPQHF,TGTGCCAGCAGTTTATGGGGTGGGGGCGGCGGCTCGGGTTGGCCCCAGCATTTT
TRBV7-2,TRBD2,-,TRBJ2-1,CASSAPGLYNEQFF,TGTGCCAGCAGCGCTCCGGGACTATACAATGAGCAGTTCTTC
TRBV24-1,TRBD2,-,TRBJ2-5,CATSDLGEGDQETQYF,TGTGCCACCAGTGATTTGGGGGAGGGAGACCAAGAGACCCAGTACTTC
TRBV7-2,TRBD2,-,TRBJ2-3,CASSLTSGHRGTQYF,TGTGCCAGCAGCTTGACTAGCGGCCACCGGGGTACGCAGTATTTT
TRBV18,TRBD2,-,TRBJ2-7,CASSPSAGLVLSPYEQYF,TGTGCCAGCTCACCAAGCGCGGGACTAGTTCTCAGTCCCTACGAGCAGTACTTC
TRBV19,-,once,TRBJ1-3,CASSSAAYSGNTIYF,TGTGCCAGTAGTTCCGCAGCGTACTCTGGAAACACCATATATTTT
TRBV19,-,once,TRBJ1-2,CASSMVALYGYTF,TGTGCCAGTAGTATGGTGGCCCTCTATGGCTACACCTTC
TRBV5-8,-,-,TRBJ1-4,CASSLGESGNEKLFF,TGTGCCAGCAGCTTGGGGGAGTCCGGTAATGAAAAACTGTTTTTT
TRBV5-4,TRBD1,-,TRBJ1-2,CASSLGTGWYGYTF,TGTGCCAGCAGCTTGGGGACAGGGTGGTATGGCTACACCTTC
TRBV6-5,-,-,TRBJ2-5,CASSYSETQSRETQYF,TGTGCCAGCAGTTACTCGGAAACACAGAGCCGAGAGACCCAGTACTTC
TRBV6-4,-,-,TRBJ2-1,CASSDHYRSTYNEQFF,TGTGCCAGCAGTGACCACTACAGGAGTACCTACAATGAGCAGTTCTTC
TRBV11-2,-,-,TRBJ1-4,CASSLGQVEKLFF,TGTGCCAGCAGCTTAGGACAGGTTGAGAAACTGTTTTTT
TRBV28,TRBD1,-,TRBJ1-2,CASSDRDLYGYTF,TGTGCCAGCAGTGACAGGGACCTCTATGGCTACACCTTC
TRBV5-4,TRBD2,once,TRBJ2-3,CASSSTSGMNTDTQYF,TGTGCCAGCAGCTCCACTAGCGGGATGAACACAGATACGCAGTATTTT
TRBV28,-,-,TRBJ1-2,CASSLTLVGYTF,TGTGCCAGCAGTTTGACTTTGGTGGGCTACACCTTC
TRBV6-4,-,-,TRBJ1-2,CASRVTGNYGYTF,TGTGCCAGCAGAGTGACGGGAAACTATGGCTACACCTTC
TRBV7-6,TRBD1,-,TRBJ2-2,CASSSGQGLNTGELFF,TGTGCCAGCAGCTCAGGACAGGGGTTGAACACCGGGGAGCTGTTTTTT
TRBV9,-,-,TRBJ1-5,CASSVEGGNQPQHF,TGTGCCAGCAGCGTAGAGGGGGGCAATCAGCCCCAGCATTTT
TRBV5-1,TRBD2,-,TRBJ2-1,CASSYGLAPNEQFF,TGCGCCAGCAGCTACGGACTAGCTCCGAATGAGCAGTTCTTC
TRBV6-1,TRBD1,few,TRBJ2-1,CASSEVIPHRQGLRDEQFF,TGTGCCAGCAGTGAAGTTATCCCTCACCGACAGGGCCTAAGGGATGAGCAGTTCTTC
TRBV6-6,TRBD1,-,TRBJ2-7,CASSRNTGVLVRYEQYF,TGTGCCAGCAGTCGAAATACAGGGGTCTTAGTCCGCTACGAGCAGTACTTC